What follows describes a single T cell receptor (beta chain). Its target is unknown. This CDR3 is built from 15 residues. CDR1 SGHRS and CDR2 YFSETQ come from the germline V gene. With 0 bases removed from V and 0 bases from J, the gap between germline ends came to 10 bases. Adult donors, all healthy and HIV-negative, had no recent acute infections or vaccinations. This sample is drawn from a study of shared clonotypes between healthy human individuals. Study results and limitations: Only blood samples were collected, and tissue repertoires likely differ.

Method: immunoSEQ multiplex PCR; TCRdb's copy keeps in-frame clones and lacks some. The data hold more than 550,000 clones, with around 90% observed a single time. The TCR was taken from a man between 18 and 35 years old in good health. Some clones in this sample may be carry-over from other donors' samples. The genes are TRBV5-1 and TRBJ2-7; D gene ambiguous. Sequencing input: memory CD8+ T cells from PBMCs. Specified subset: CD45RO+ cells pooled with CCR7-negative TemRA cells. The CDR3 region is CASSLAGVGSYEQYF. The CDR3 coding sequence is TGCGCCAGCAGCTTGGCCGGCGTCGGCTCCTACGAGCAGTACTTC.